The 27 T cell receptor beta chains below were found in one sample sequenced in a study of Graves' ophthalmopathy and Graves' hyperthyroidism. The authors amplified TCR beta CDR3 regions, and they did so from RNA transcripts for repertoire sequencing. An opening RT-PCR round employed HTBI primers and preceded a second-round multiplex PCR. In TCRdb, the multiplex PCR reads were re-called with MiXCR into one record per CDR3 protein. The sample yields almost 400,000 distinct CDR3 sequences, roughly 18% seen once. Sequenced sample: peripheral blood. Source of these receptors: a woman aged 18-29 years with Graves' ophthalmopathy.

Ten or more counts support this clonotype. V gene TRBV20-1 combines with J gene TRBJ2-5, with unresolved D. The length of the CDR3 is 10 residues. CDR1 is DFQATT and CDR2 is SNEGSKA in the germline V gene (reference sequence). With 5 bases removed from V and 5 bases from J, the gap between germline ends came to 6 bases. CDR3: CSALRETQYF. The CDR3 DNA is TGCAGTGCTCTCCGGGAGACCCAGTACTTC.

This clonotype was picked up many times. J is TRBJ2-7 and V is TRBV27; D is possibly TRBD1 or TRBD2 (6 bases each). CDR1 MNHEY and CDR2 SMNVEV come from the germline V gene (reference sequence). CDR3 size: 13 residues. Trimming pared 3 bases from V and 7 bases from J, leaving 13 bases between. The CDR3 DNA is TGTGCCAGCAGTTTGTGGGGGGCAGGGGAGCAGTACTTC. It specifies CASSLWGAGEQYF.

This clonotype was picked up many times. The chain uses TRBV30 and TRBJ1-5; possibly TRBD1 for D (6 bases). V was cut by 3 bases and J by 1 base, with 10 bases left in between. From germline, CDR1 is GTSNPN and CDR2 SVGIG (reference sequence). This CDR3 spans 14 amino acids. The CDR3 is CAWSDDRSNQPQHF. DNA for the CDR3: TGTGCCTGGAGCGATGACAGGAGCAATCAGCCCCAGCATTTT.

Many counts were recorded for this clonotype. An end of the junction differs from the germline gene, which may be a read error. CDR3 loop: CASSYFYYEQYF. For the CDR3, the DNA is TGTGCCAGCAGCTACTTTTACTACGAGCAGTACTTC. The chain joins TRBV6-2 or TRBV6-3 to TRBJ2-7, with D hard to call. This CDR3 is built from 12 residues. The germline CDR1 and CDR2 sequences are MNHEY and SVGEGT.

This clonotype was found many times. This chain uses TRBV29-1 with TRBJ1-5; tentative D call: TRBD1 (6 bases). The CDR3 is 14 residues long. V was cut by 5 bases and J by 3 bases, with 14 bases left in between. Germline CDR1 reads SQVTM; CDR2 reads ANQGSEA. CDR3 in DNA: TGCAGCGTTCGAAGGGGGGGGGACAATCAGCCCCAGCATTTT. Protein product: CSVRRGGDNQPQHF.

This clonotype was seen many times. V is TRBV29-1 and J is TRBJ2-7; possible D gene TRBD2, 5 bases. Trimming shortened V by 0 bases and J by 6 bases, and 15 bases separated the two germline ends. This CDR3 has 14 residues. The germline V gene encodes CDR1 SQVTM and CDR2 ANQGSEA. The CDR3 loop is CSVEDRRGMGEQYF. DNA of the CDR3: TGCAGCGTTGAAGACCGGAGAGGGATGGGCGAGCAGTACTTC.

This clonotype showed up many times. The V call is TRBV6-2 or TRBV6-3, the J call TRBJ1-1; D is possibly TRBD1 (6 bases). This CDR3 spans 18 amino acids. The V end was cut by 3 bases, the J end by 1 base, with 21 bases between. The germline V gene has CDR1 MNHEY and CDR2 SVGEGT. For the CDR3, the DNA is TGTGCCAGCAGTTATCGGGCATTAAGGGTAGGGGGGAACACTGAAGCTTTCTTT. Translated: CASSYRALRVGGNTEAFF.

The chain employs TRBV10-3 and TRBJ1-1; D ambiguous. From germline, CDR1 is ENHRY and CDR2 SYGVKD. CDR3 length equals 13 residues. Trimming took 2 bases from V and 1 from J, leaving 5 bases between them. DNA for the CDR3: TGTGCCATCAGTGAGATAGGGAACACTGAAGCTTTCTTT. Translated: CAISEIGNTEAFF.

This clonotype appeared many times. The genes are TRBV11-1 and TRBJ1-6; possible D gene TRBD1, 5 bases. The CDR3 extends over 15 amino acids. The ends were cut back, 5 bases at V and 4 bases at J, with 12 bases in the middle. Germline CDR1 reads SGHAT; CDR2 reads FQDESV (reference sequence). The CDR3 bases are TGTGCCAGCAGCCGCCGGGACGGATATAATTCACCCCTCCACTTT. Its translation: CASSRRDGYNSPLHF.

The V call is TRBV12-3 or TRBV12-4, the J call TRBJ2-7; unclear D gene. This CDR3 spans 12 amino acids. The ends were cut back, 5 bases at V and 6 bases at J, with 11 bases in the middle. CDR3 sequence (DNA): TGTGCCAGCAGTCTACGGACCACCGAGCAGTACTTC. Protein sequence: CASSLRTTEQYF.

At least ten counts were recorded for this clonotype. The CDR3 sequence is CASSIDPVGEQYF. The CDR3 DNA sequence: TGTGCCAGCAGCATCGATCCAGTGGGGGAGCAGTACTTC. The rearrangement joins TRBV7-2 to TRBJ2-7; D is ambiguous. Germline-derived CDR1 and CDR2 are SGHTA and FQGNSA. The CDR3 is 13 residues long. V was clipped by 5 bases and J by 7 bases, with 15 bases between them.

V usage is TRBV29-1 and J usage is TRBJ2-7; 8 positions agree with TRBD1. The V gene's germline CDR1 is SQVTM and CDR2 ANQGSEA. This CDR3 is built from 15 residues. With 5 bases clipped from V and 1 base from J, the junction kept 10 bases outside the gene matches. CDR3 residues: CSVISTGDHSYEQYF. CDR3 sequence (DNA): TGCAGCGTTATATCGACAGGGGATCATTCCTACGAGCAGTACTTC.

This clonotype was seen repeatedly, ten times or more. The genes are TRBV28 and TRBJ2-2; a possible D gene is TRBD1 (6 bases). Trimming shortened V by 9 bases and J by 2 bases, and 13 bases separated the two germline ends. The V gene's germline CDR1 is MDHEN and CDR2 SYDVKM. The CDR3 is 14 amino acids. CDR3 protein: CASYSGVNTGELFF. DNA of the CDR3: TGTGCCAGTTACTCAGGGGTCAACACCGGGGAGCTGTTTTTT.

The CDR3, as DNA: TGCAGTGCCCCGGGACTAGCGGCCGGTGGGACCGGGGAGCTGTTTTTT. Its protein product is CSAPGLAAGGTGELFF. The gene calls are TRBV20-1 and TRBJ2-2; 11 bases are a match to TRBD2. Per the germline V gene, CDR1 is DFQATT and CDR2 is SNEGSKA (reference sequence). Germline trimming cut 6 bases from V and 5 bases from J; bases unmatched to any gene: 11. The CDR3 consists of 16 residues.

This clonotype was observed at least ten times. V and J are TRBV11-2 and TRBJ1-1; no definite D call. Germline lookup yields CDR1 SGHAT and CDR2 FQNNGV. Trimming took off 5 bases at V and 11 bases at J, with 15 bases between the two ends. The CDR3 is made up of 12 amino acids. The chain's CDR3 is CASSTRWFRAFF. For the CDR3, the DNA is TGTGCCAGCAGCACCCGGTGGTTTCGGGCTTTCTTT.

This clonotype was observed at least ten times. The chain is built from TRBV27 and TRBJ2-5, with 10 bases identical to TRBD1. V shed 5 bases, J shed 4 bases, and the junction held 4 bases outside the gene matches. The germline CDR1 and CDR2 sequences are MNHEY and SMNVEV (reference sequence). The CDR3 is 14 amino acids. The CDR3 is CASSEDRGRETQYF. CDR3 nucleotides: TGTGCCAGCAGTGAAGACAGGGGGCGAGAGACCCAGTACTTC.

This clonotype was recorded many times. The CDR3 end shows no conserved phenylalanine or tryptophan, and so a read error is likely. V and J are TRBV30 and TRBJ1-1; D remains ambiguous. The ends were cut back, 4 bases at V and 0 bases at J, with 9 bases in the middle. Germline V lookup: CDR1 GTSNPN, CDR2 SVGIG (reference sequence). CDR3 length equals 13 residues. CDR3 region: CAWTYTMNTEAFS. In nucleotides, the CDR3 is TGTGCCTGGACGTACACCATGAACACTGAAGCTTTCTCT.

The table lists this clonotype with many counts. The rearrangement links TRBV28 to TRBJ2-7, with 9 positions matching TRBD2. The V and J ends lost 8 bases and 1 base, in that order; junction bases with no gene match: 6. The V gene's germline CDR1 is MDHEN and CDR2 SYDVKM. This CDR3 spans 14 amino acids. Written as DNA, the CDR3 is TGTGCCAGCGAGATTGCGGGAGGGTCCTACGAGCAGTACTTC. It encodes CASEIAGGSYEQYF.

This clonotype appeared many times. The V and J genes are TRBV6-5 and TRBJ2-2; a weak D match, TRBD1 (7 bases). CDR3 size: 15 residues. The germline V gene encodes CDR1 MNHEY and CDR2 SVGAGI. V was clipped by 4 bases and J by 4 bases, with 13 bases between them. CDR3 sequence reads: CASSLAGQRTGELFF. CDR3 nucleotides: TGTGCCAGCAGTTTGGCGGGACAGCGCACCGGGGAGCTGTTTTTT.

Ten or more counts support this clonotype. This sequence joins TRBV4-1 and TRBJ2-7; 11 bases align to TRBD1. Germline trimming cut 4 bases from V and 4 bases from J; bases unmatched to any gene: 9. This CDR3 has 16 amino acids. Looked up from germline, CDR1 is MGHRA and CDR2 is YSYEKL. The CDR3 coding sequence is TGCGCCAGCAGCCGGGGACAGGGGGGGCGTGAGTACGAGCAGTACTTC. It is translated as CASSRGQGGREYEQYF.

The chain is built from TRBV12-3 or TRBV12-4 and TRBJ1-5, with a possible D match to TRBD1 (6 bases). V was cut by 3 bases and J by 5 bases, with 14 bases left in between. CDR3 length: 15 residues. The CDR3 nucleotides read TGTGCCAGCAGTTTCGGGCAGGGGCGTTATCAGCCCCAGCATTTT. Amino acid sequence: CASSFGQGRYQPQHF.

This clonotype came up many times. The chain carries TRBV19 and TRBJ1-1; maybe TRBD1 (6 bases). The length of the CDR3 is 16 residues. Trimming left V 5 bases short and J 2 bases short, with 18 bases between. Germline V lookup: CDR1 LNHDA, CDR2 SQIVND (reference sequence). The CDR3 nucleotides read TGTGCCAGTAGTGCCCGCCGGGGGGGCCTTAACACTGAAGCTTTCTTT. Translation: CASSARRGGLNTEAFF.

The rearrangement links TRBV5-1 to TRBJ2-7; the match to TRBD2 covers 9 bases. With V trimmed by 0 bases and J by 3 bases, 4 bases remained unmatched. CDR1 SGHRS and CDR2 YFSETQ come from the germline V gene. CDR3 length equals 15 residues. CDR3 protein: CASSLGASGDYEQYF. The CDR3 bases are TGCGCCAGCAGCTTGGGGGCTAGCGGGGACTACGAGCAGTACTTC.

In its sample, this clonotype was seen many times. The chain couples TRBV5-1 to TRBJ1-2, with 8 bases that match TRBD1. Germline V CDR1 and CDR2: SGHRS, YFSETQ. V lost 2 bases and J lost 8; bases outside the gene matches: 8. The CDR3 contains 14 residues. CDR3 sequence: CASSFSQGARGYTF. In DNA, the CDR3 is TGCGCCAGCAGCTTTAGTCAGGGGGCTCGGGGCTACACCTTC.

In its sample, this clonotype was seen many times. V gene TRBV7-2 combines with J gene TRBJ1-3; D unclear. From germline, CDR1 is SGHTA and CDR2 FQGNSA. This CDR3 comprises 15 residues. The ends were cut back, 4 bases at V and 1 base at J, with 11 bases in the middle. The CDR3 DNA follows: TGTGCCAGCAGCTCTAAATTGGGGTCTGGAAACACCATATATTTT. It specifies CASSSKLGSGNTIYF.

This clonotype was recorded at least ten times. The J gene is TRBJ1-1, the V gene TRBV27, with TRBD1 matching over 8 bases. In germline, CDR1 is MNHEY, CDR2 SMNVEV (reference sequence). CDR3 size: 15 residues. J was trimmed by 0 bases and V by 10 bases; bases with no gene match: 10. The CDR3 region is CATREKDRVNTEAFF. The CDR3, as DNA: TGTGCCACCAGGGAGAAGGACAGGGTGAACACTGAAGCTTTCTTT.

This clonotype was counted ten times or more. The V gene is TRBV6-2 or TRBV6-3, the J gene TRBJ1-3; D is uncertain. The V gene's germline CDR1 is MNHEY and CDR2 SVGEGT. Deletions cut 6 bases from V and 0 bases from J, with 9 bases between. This CDR3 comprises 14 residues. CDR3 nucleotides: TGTGCCAGCAGCGGACTGTCCTCTGGAAACACCATATATTTT. Translating gives CASSGLSSGNTIYF.